This TCR beta chain was recovered during a study of T-cell memory formation after mild COVID-19. TCRdb itself ran the 5' RACE reads through MiXCR, one entry per CDR3 protein. The table lists roughly 550,000 distinct CDR3 sequences, roughly 22% of them singletons, with approximately 13% in the top ten. Trimming pared 3 bases from V and 2 bases from J, leaving 13 bases between. This CDR3 has 15 amino acids. Sequencing was carried out using PBMCs or a T cell subset sorted from them (not recorded which). The receptor comes from an adult woman who had mild COVID-19 (a few samples of this study predate the infection). Cell type and time point are not known. The rearrangement joins TRBV12-3 or TRBV12-4 to TRBJ1-1; a weak D match, TRBD1 (5 bases). Here the CDR3 reads CASSFGDPGNTEAFF. The DNA for the CDR3 is TGTGCCAGCAGTTTCGGGGACCCGGGAAACACTGAAGCTTTCTTT.